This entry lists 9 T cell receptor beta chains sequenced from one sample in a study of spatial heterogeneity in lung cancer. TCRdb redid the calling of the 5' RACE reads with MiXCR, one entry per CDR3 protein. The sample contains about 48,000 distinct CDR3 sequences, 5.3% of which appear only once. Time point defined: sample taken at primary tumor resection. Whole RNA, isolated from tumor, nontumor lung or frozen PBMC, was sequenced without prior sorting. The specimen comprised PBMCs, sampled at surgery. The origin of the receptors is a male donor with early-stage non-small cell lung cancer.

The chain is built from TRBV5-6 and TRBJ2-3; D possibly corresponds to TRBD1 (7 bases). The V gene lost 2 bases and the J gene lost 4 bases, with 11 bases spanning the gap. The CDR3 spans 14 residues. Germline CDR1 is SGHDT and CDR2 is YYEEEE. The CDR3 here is CASSLSRGADTQYF. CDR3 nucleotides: TGTGCCAGCAGCTTATCCAGGGGGGCAGATACGCAGTATTTT. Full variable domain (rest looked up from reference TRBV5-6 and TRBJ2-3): DAGVTQSPTHLIKTRGQQVTLRCSPKSGHDTVSWYQQALGQGPQFIFQYYEEEERQRGNFPDRFSGHQFPNYSSELNVNALLLGDSALYLCASSLSRGADTQYFGPGTRLTVL.

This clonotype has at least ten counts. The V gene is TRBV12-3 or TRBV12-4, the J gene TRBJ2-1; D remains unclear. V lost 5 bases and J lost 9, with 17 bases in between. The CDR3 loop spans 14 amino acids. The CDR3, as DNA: TGTGCCAGCAGTCCCGCCTCTAGAGTCGGTGAGCAGTTCTTC. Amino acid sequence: CASSPASRVGEQFF.

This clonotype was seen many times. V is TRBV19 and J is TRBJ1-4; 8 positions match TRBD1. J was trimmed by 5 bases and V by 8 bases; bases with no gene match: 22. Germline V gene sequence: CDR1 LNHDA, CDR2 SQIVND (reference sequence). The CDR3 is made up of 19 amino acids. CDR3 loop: CASHPRPPDRGGRNEKLFF. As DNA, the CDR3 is TGTGCCAGTCACCCCCGGCCCCCCGACAGGGGCGGGCGAAATGAAAAACTGTTTTTT.

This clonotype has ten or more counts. CDR3 loop: CASSGRDYSPLHF. CDR3 coding DNA: TGTGCCAGCAGCGGACGGGACTATTCACCCCTCCACTTT. The chain combines TRBV7-2 with TRBJ1-6; maybe TRBD1 (5 bases). In germline, CDR1 is SGHTA, CDR2 FQGNSA. The CDR3 length is 13 residues. Trimming took off 5 bases at V and 8 bases at J, with 10 bases between the two ends.

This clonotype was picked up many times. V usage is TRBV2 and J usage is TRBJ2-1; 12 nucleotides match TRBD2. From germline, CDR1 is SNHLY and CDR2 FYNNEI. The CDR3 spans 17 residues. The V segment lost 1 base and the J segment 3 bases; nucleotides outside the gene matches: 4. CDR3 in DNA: TGTGCCAGCAGTGAAGATGGACTAGCGGGATTCTACAATGAGCAGTTCTTC. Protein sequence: CASSEDGLAGFYNEQFF.

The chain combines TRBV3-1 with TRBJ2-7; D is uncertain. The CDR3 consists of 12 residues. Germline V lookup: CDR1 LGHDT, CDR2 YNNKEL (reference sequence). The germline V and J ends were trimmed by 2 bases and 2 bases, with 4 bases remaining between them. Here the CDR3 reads CASSQSTYEQYF. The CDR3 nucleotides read TGTGCCAGCAGCCAATCCACCTACGAGCAGTACTTC.

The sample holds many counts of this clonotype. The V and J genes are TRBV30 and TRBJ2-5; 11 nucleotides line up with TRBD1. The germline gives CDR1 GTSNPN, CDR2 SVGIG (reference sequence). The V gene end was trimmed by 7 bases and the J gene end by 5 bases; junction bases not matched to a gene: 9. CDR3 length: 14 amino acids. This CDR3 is CASGTGGPPETQYF. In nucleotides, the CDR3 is TGTGCCTCCGGGACAGGGGGACCCCCGGAGACCCAGTACTTC.

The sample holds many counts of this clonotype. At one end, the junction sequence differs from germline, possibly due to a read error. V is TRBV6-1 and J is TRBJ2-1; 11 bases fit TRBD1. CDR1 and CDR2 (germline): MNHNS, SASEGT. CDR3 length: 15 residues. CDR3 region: CASREGTGGHNEQFF. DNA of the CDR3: TGTGCCAGCAGAGAAGGGACAGGGGGACACAATGAGCAGTTCTTC.

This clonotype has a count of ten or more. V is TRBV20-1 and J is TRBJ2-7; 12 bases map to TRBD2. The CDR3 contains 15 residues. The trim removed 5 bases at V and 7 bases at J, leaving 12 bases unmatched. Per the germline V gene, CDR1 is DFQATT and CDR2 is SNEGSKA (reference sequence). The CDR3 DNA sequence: TGCAGTGCTCTGAGTGAGACTAGCGGGAGTGGGGAGCAGTACTTC. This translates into CSALSETSGSGEQYF.